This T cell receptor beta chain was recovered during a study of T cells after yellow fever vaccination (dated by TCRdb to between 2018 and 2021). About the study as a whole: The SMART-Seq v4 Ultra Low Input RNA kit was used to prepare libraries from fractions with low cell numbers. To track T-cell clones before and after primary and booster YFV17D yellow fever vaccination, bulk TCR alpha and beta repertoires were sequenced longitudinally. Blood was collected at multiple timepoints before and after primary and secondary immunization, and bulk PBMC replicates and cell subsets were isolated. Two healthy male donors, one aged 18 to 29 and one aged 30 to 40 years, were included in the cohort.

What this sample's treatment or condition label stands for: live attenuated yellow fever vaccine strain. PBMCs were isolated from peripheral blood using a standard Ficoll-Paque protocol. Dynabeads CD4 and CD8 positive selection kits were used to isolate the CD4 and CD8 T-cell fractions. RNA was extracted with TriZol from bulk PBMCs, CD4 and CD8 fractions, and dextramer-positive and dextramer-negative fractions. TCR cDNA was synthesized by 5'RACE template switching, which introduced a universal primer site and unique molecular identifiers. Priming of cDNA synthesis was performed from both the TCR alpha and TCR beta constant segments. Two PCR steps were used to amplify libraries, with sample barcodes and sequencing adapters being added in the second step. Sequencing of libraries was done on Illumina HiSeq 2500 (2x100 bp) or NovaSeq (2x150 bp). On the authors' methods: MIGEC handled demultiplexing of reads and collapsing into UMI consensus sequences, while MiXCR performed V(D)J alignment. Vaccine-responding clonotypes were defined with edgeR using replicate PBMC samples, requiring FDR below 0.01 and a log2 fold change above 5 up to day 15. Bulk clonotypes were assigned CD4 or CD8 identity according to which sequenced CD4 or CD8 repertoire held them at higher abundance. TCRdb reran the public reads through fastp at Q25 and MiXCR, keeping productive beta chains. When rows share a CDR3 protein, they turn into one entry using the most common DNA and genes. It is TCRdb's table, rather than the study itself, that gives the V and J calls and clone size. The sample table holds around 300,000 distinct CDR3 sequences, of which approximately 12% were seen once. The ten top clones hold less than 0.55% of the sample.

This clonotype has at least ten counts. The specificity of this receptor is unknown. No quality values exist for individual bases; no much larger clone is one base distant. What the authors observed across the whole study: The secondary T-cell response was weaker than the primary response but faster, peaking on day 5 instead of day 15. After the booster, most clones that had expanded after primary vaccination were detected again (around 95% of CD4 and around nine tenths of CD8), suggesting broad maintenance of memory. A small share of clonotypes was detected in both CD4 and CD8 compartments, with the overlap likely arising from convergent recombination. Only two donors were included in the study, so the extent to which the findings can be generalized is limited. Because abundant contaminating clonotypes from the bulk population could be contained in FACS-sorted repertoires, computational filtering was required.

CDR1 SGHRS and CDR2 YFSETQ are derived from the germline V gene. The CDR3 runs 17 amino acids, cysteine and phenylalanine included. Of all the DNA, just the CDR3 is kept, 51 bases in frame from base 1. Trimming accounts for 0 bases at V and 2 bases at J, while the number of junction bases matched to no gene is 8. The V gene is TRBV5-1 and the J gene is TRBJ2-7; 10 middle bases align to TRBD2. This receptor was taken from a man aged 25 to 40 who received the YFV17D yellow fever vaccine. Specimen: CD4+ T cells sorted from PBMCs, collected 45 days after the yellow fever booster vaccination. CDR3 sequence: CASSLVGLAEGAYEQYF. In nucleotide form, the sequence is TGCGCCAGCAGCTTGGTCGGACTAGCGGAGGGGGCCTACGAGCAGTACTTC. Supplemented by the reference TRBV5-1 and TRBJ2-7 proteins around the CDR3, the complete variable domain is KAGVTQTPRYLIKTRGQQVTLSCSPISGHRSVSWYQQTPGQGLQFLFEYFSETQRNKGNFPGRFSGRQFSNSRSEMNVSTLELGDSALYLCASSLVGLAEGAYEQYFGPGTRLTVT.